This TCR beta chain was captured by sequencing in a study of T cell repertoires in cytomegalovirus infection. Turning to the study itself: CMV infection together with matching HLA type was indicated by public TCR beta signatures.

CDR3 length equals 16 residues. V was pared by 1 base and J by 2 bases, with 6 bases of the junction left unmatched. Germline V gene lookup returns CDR1 SGHAT and CDR2 FQNNGV. TCRdb reprocessed the reads via MiXCR and lists one record per CDR3 protein. This sample has about 490,000 distinct CDR3 sequences, with more than 15% found just once. Findings and limits, study-wide: HLA-C-restricted CMV-specific TCR beta clonotypes were dominant in the ex vivo response. The cumulative frequency of public TCR beta families distinguished individuals who carried CMV together with the relevant HLA.

This clonotype was counted ten times or more. Its antigen is not known. This TCR was sampled from a human donor in good health (CMV status not recorded). Some clones in this sample may be carry-over from other donors' samples. The chain carries TRBV11-2 and TRBJ2-3; TRBD2 matches at 7 bases. Sequencing was carried out using CD8+ T cells from PBMCs. The CDR3 region has the DNA TGTGCCAGCAGCTTAGTTGGGGGGGGAACCACAGATACGCAGTATTTT. Its translation is CASSLVGGGTTDTQYF.